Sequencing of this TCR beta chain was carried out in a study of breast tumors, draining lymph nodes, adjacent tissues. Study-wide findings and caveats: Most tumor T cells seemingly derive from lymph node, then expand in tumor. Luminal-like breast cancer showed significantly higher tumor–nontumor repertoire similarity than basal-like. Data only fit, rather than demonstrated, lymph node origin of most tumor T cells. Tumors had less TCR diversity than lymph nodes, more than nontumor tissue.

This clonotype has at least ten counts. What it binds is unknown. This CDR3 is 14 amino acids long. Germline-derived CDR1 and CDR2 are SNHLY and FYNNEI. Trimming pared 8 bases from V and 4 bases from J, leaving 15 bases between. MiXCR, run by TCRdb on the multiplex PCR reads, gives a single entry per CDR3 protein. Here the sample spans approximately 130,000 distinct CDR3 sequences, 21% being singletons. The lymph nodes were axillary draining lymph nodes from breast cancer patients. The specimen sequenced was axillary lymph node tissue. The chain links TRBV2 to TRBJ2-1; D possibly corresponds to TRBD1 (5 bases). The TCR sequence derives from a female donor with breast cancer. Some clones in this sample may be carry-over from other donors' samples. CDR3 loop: CASGAETPYNEQFF. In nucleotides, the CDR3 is TGTGCCAGCGGGGCCGAAACTCCATACAATGAGCAGTTCTTC. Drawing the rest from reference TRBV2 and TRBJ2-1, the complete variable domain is EPEVTQTPSHQVTQMGQEVILRCVPISNHLYFYWYRQILGQKVEFLVSFYNNEISEKSEIFDDQFSVERPDGSNFTLKIRSTKLEDSAMYFCASGAETPYNEQFFGPGTRLTVL.